These T cell receptor beta chains were read from a single sample in a study of cytomegalovirus exposure and HLA in healthy donors. Some clones are missing from TCRdb's copy, which holds only in-frame ones; the method was immunoSEQ multiplex PCR. In the table there are more than 200,000 clones, roughly 84% of which are singletons. Sequencing used PBMCs. All receptors come from a man in his late teens or twenties in good health and CMV-seropositive. CDR3s include the opening cysteine and the closing phenylalanine or tryptophan. D genes are given only for firm matches. Clone sizes are given selectively: once, few, many, or a class where the clone is expanded.

.	.	TRBV5-1	TRBJ2-2	TGCGCCAGCAGCTCCTCGATGATCACAGGATACACCGGGGAGCTGTTTTTT	CASSSSMITGYTGELFF
.	.	TRBV6-6	TRBJ1-1	TGTGCCAGCAGCGAGGGGACTGAAGCTTTCTTT	CASSEGTEAFF
.	TRBD1	TRBV5-1	TRBJ2-3	TGCGCCAGCAGCCACAGGGGATGGGCAGATACGCAGTATTTT	CASSHRGWADTQYF
.	TRBD1	TRBV7-2	TRBJ2-7	TGTGCCAGCAGCTCCCCGGGACAGGGGAACGAGCAGTACTTC	CASSSPGQGNEQYF
.	TRBD1	TRBV2	TRBJ1-5	TGTGCCAGCAGAGGACAGGGGAATCAGCCCCAGCATTTT	CASRGQGNQPQHF
.	.	TRBV5-4	TRBJ1-1	TGTGCCAGCAGCTTGGGGAAGAGGCAGTTGAACACTGAAGCTTTCTTT	CASSLGKRQLNTEAFF
.	.	TRBV30	TRBJ2-1	TGTGCCTGGAGTATGGGGGAGGAATACAATGAGCAGTTCTTC	CAWSMGEEYNEQFF
.	.	TRBV4-2	TRBJ2-1	TGTGCCAGCAGCCAAGAGAACAGTGAGCAGTTCTTC	CASSQENSEQFF
.	TRBD2	TRBV5-4	TRBJ2-1	TGTGCCAGCAGCTTTCTCGATTTGGGACTAGCGGGAGGGGTGTTCTTC	CASSFLDLGLAGGVFF
.	TRBD1	TRBV27	TRBJ1-2	TGTGCCAGCAGTTTTGGAGGACAGGAGAACTATGGCTACACCTTC	CASSFGGQENYGYTF
.	TRBD1	TRBV10-1	TRBJ2-7	TGCGCCAGCAGTCGACAGGGGGAATACGAGCAGTACTTC	CASSRQGEYEQYF
few	.	TRBV9	TRBJ1-1	TGTGCCAGCAGCGTAGAGGCAGCTCCCCGGGCAGACACTGAAGCTTTCTTT	CASSVEAAPRADTEAFF
once	.	TRBV5-4	TRBJ1-5	TGTGCCAGCAGCTTGGGAACAGGCGATCAGCCCCAGCATTTT	CASSLGTGDQPQHF
.	.	TRBV6-1	TRBJ1-2	TGTGCCAGCAAGATCGACATACCAGCCGGGGGCTACACCTTC	CASKIDIPAGGYTF
.	.	TRBV27	TRBJ2-7	TGTGCCAGCAGTTTAGGAACCGGGCAGGCACAGTACTTC	CASSLGTGQAQYF
.	TRBD1	TRBV28	TRBJ1-2	TGTGCCAGCAGTTTCGGACAGGGGGGGAGCTACACCTTC	CASSFGQGGSYTF
.	TRBD2	TRBV9	TRBJ2-1	TGTGCCAGCAGCTCTGGGGGACTAAGCAGGAATGAGCAGTTCTTC	CASSSGGLSRNEQFF
.	TRBD2	TRBV11-2	TRBJ2-7	TGTGCCAGCACCTGGACTAGCTTTTTGGACGAGCAGTACTTC	CASTWTSFLDEQYF
.	.	TRBV4-1	TRBJ1-5	TGCGCCAGCAGCCGCCTACAGGGTAGCAATCAGCCCCAGCATTTT	CASSRLQGSNQPQHF
.	TRBD2	TRBV7-6	TRBJ2-1	TGTGCCAGCAGCCCCAGTCCCCCGGGAGGGTGGCGGCAGTTCTTC	CASSPSPPGGWRQFF
.	.	TRBV7-6	TRBJ2-2	TGTGCCAGCAGCACGCTAGAGTCGGGGACCGGGGAGCTGTTTTTT	CASSTLESGTGELFF
.	.	TRBV7-9	TRBJ2-5	TGTGCCAGCAGCCAAACGTCGAGCCAAGAGACCCAGTACTTC	CASSQTSSQETQYF
.	TRBD1	TRBV18	TRBJ2-2	TGTGCCAGCTCCCGAGGACAGGGTGAGGCCGGGGAGCTGTTTTTT	CASSRGQGEAGELFF
.	.	TRBV19	TRBJ2-7	TGTGCCAGTAGCATCACCGACAGCTACGAGCAGTACTTC	CASSITDSYEQYF